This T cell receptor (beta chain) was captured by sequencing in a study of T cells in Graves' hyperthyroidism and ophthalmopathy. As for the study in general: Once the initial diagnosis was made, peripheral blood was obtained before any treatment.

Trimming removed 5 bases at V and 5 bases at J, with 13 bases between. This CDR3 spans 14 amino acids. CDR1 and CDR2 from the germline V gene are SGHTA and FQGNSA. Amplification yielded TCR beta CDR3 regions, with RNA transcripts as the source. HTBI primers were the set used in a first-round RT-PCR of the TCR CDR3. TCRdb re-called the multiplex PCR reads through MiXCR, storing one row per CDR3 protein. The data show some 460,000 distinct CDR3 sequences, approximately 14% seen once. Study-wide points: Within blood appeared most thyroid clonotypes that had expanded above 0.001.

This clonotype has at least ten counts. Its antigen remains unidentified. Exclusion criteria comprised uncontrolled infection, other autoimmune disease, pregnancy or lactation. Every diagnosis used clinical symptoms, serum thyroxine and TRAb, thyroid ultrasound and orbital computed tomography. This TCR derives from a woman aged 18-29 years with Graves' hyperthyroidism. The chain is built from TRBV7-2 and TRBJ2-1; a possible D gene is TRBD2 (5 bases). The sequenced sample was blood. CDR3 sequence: CASSTGLENNEQFF. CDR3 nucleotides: TGTGCCAGCAGCACCGGACTGGAGAACAATGAGCAGTTCTTC.